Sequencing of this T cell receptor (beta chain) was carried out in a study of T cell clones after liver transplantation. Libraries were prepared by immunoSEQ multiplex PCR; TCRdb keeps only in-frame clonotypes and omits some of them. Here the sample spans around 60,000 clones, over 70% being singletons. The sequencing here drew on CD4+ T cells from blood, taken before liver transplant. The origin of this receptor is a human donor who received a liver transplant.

The CDR3 nucleotides read TGTGCCAGCAGCCCACAGGGGGCCCGTAATTCACCCCTCCACTTT. Its translation is CASSPQGARNSPLHF. V and J are TRBV14 and TRBJ1-6, with 9 bases matching TRBD1. Trimming cost V 4 bases and J 6 bases; bases outside gene matches: 4. Germline CDR1 reads SGHDN; CDR2 reads FVKESK. The CDR3 totals 15 residues.